One T cell receptor beta chain is described in this entry. In the same sample, other DNA sequences code for this CDR3. The data belong to a study of T cell responses to AZD1222 COVID-19 vaccine. The method was immunoSEQ multiplex PCR; TCRdb's version includes in-frame clones alone and lacks a portion of them. The repertoire holds roughly 160,000 clones, with about 83% as singletons. Per germline, CDR1 SGDLS and CDR2 YYNGEE. The CDR3 is 13 amino acids. The V end was cut by 0 bases, the J end by 4 bases, with 7 bases between. The TCR comes from an adult who received the AZD1222 COVID-19 vaccine. V gene TRBV9 combines with J gene TRBJ2-5; D is tentatively TRBD1 or TRBD2 (5 bases each). Sequences were derived from peripheral blood, sampled 28 days after the second AZD1222 dose. CDR3 loop: CASSVGGLETQYF. In DNA form, the CDR3 reads TGTGCCAGCAGCGTAGGGGGGTTAGAGACCCAGTACTTC.